This is a list of T cell receptor beta chains from one sample in a study of regulatory T cells in long-lasting Graves disease. One entry per CDR3 protein results from TCRdb running MiXCR on the multiplex PCR reads. The sample records approximately 560,000 distinct CDR3 sequences, 16% being singletons. The sample was also reused in another study, on T cells in Graves' hyperthyroidism and ophthalmopathy.

The sequencing here drew on peripheral blood mononuclear cells (PBMCs), taken at new diagnosis, from a patient treated with antithyroid drugs. The receptor set was obtained from a man younger than 30 with Graves disease. Both conserved end residues are part of each CDR3. Expanded clones are given a class, and other clones once, few, many or no size at all.

abundance: many; v_gene: TRBV5-1; CDR3aa: CASSFELAGGPHNEQFF
abundance: few; v_gene: TRBV11-2; CDR3aa: CASSLDTDPYEQYF
abundance: few; v_gene: TRBV3-1; CDR3aa: CASSQGTARVEAFF
abundance: -; v_gene: TRBV2; CDR3aa: CASRSGRANYGYTF
abundance: many; v_gene: TRBV28; CDR3aa: CASSLPTDRGQGDTQYF
abundance: many; v_gene: TRBV20-1; CDR3aa: CSASTGNEQYF
abundance: -; v_gene: TRBV20-1; CDR3aa: CSARVGTLNTEAFF
abundance: few; v_gene: TRBV5-1; CDR3aa: CASSLEPSNTGELFF
abundance: few; v_gene: TRBV19; CDR3aa: CASSRESEQFF
abundance: many; v_gene: TRBV12-3/TRBV12-4; CDR3aa: CASSLVDRAEAFF
abundance: few; v_gene: TRBV5-1; CDR3aa: CASASQGEQFF
abundance: -; v_gene: TRBV27; CDR3aa: CASSPWDSHPTQYF
abundance: few; v_gene: TRBV4-1; CDR3aa: CASSQVAREAFF
abundance: -; v_gene: TRBV5-1; CDR3aa: CASSLFPGLYGHTF
abundance: -; v_gene: TRBV10-1; CDR3aa: CASIGGIAAYNEQFF
abundance: -; v_gene: TRBV20-1; CDR3aa: CSARGPRTSGRLSSYNEQFF
abundance: many; v_gene: TRBV2; CDR3aa: CASRPTFLAGVTEQFF
abundance: -; v_gene: TRBV3-1; CDR3aa: CASSHRQGAQSPLHF
abundance: -; v_gene: TRBV7-8; CDR3aa: CASSSSGQTRNQPQHF
abundance: -; v_gene: TRBV20-1; CDR3aa: CSASRPDRASPLHF
abundance: many; v_gene: TRBV7-9; CDR3aa: CASSKRTGGEQYF
abundance: -; v_gene: TRBV6-2/TRBV6-3; CDR3aa: CASSYSRSTESGNTIYF
abundance: few; v_gene: TRBV7-6; CDR3aa: CASSPLLAGGSYEQYF
abundance: -; v_gene: TRBV6-1; CDR3aa: CASNETPYEQYF
abundance: few; v_gene: TRBV19; CDR3aa: CASSNDGNTGELFF
abundance: once; v_gene: TRBV18; CDR3aa: CASSPPGTDYEQYF
abundance: many; v_gene: TRBV3-1; CDR3aa: CASSQGDEKLFF
abundance: -; v_gene: TRBV10-3; CDR3aa: CAISELTGTGAKDQPQHF
abundance: -; v_gene: TRBV30; CDR3aa: CAWIKAGSYNEQFF
abundance: few; v_gene: TRBV5-1; CDR3aa: CASSLQGTRGNTIYF
abundance: many; v_gene: TRBV28; CDR3aa: CASSWDSGRVADTQYF
abundance: many; v_gene: TRBV4-1; CDR3aa: CASSPTAAASYEQYF
abundance: many; v_gene: TRBV29-1; CDR3aa: CSVEAGEQFF
abundance: -; v_gene: TRBV3-1; CDR3aa: CASSQHRGPSGNTIYF
abundance: few; v_gene: TRBV13; CDR3aa: CASSPAAGGETSPQDTQYF
abundance: many; v_gene: TRBV6-6; CDR3aa: CASSYSSSASRFF
abundance: few; v_gene: TRBV6-1; CDR3aa: CASSPPGLAGVSSGELFF
abundance: many; v_gene: TRBV13; CDR3aa: CASTSGGSSYNEQFF
abundance: few; v_gene: TRBV20-1; CDR3aa: CSARDQGLAGGQWNEQFF
abundance: few; v_gene: TRBV28; CDR3aa: CASSLDSLNYGYTF